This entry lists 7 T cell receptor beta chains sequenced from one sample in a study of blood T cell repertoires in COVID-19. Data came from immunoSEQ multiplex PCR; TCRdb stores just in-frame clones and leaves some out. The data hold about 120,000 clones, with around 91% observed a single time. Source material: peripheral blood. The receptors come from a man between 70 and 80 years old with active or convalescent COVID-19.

CDR3 amino acids: CASSRKQGDNSPLHF. The CDR3 DNA sequence: TGTGCCAGTAGTAGGAAACAGGGAGATAATTCACCCCTCCACTTT. This rearrangement joins TRBV19 to TRBJ1-6, with D possibly TRBD1 on 6 matching bases. The CDR3 loop spans 15 amino acids. The V end was cut by 4 bases, the J end by 5 bases, with 12 bases between. Germline V lookup: CDR1 LNHDA, CDR2 SQIVND (reference sequence).

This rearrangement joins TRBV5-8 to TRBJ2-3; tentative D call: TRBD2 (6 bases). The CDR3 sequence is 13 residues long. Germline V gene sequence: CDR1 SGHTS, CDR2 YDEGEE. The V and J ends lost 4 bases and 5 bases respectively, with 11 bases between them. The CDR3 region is CASSRSGVDTQYF. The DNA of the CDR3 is TGTGCCAGCAGCCGCTCGGGGGTAGATACGCAGTATTTT. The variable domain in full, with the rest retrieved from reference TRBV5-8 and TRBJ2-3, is EAGVTQSPTHLIKTRGQQATLRCSPISGHTSVYWYQQALGLGLQFLLWYDEGEERNRGNFPPRFSGRQFPNYSSELNVNALELEDSALYLCASSRSGVDTQYFGPGTRLTVL.

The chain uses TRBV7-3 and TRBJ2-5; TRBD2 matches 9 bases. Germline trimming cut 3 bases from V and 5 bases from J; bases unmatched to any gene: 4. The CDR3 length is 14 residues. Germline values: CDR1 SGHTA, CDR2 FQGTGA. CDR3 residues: CASSLTSGGETQYF. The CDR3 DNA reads TGTGCCAGCAGCTTGACTAGCGGTGGGGAGACCCAGTACTTC.

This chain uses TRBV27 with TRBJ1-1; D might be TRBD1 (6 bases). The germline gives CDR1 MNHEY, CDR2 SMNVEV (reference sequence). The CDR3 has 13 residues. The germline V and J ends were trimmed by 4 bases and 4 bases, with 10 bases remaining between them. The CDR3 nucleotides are TGTGCCAGCAGTTCCACAGGGAGCACTGAAGCTTTCTTT. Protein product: CASSSTGSTEAFF.

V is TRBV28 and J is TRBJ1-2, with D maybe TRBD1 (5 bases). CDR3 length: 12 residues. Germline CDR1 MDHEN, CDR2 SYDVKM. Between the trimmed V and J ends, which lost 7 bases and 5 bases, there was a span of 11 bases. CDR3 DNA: TGTGCCAGCAACGACAGATCTTATGGCTACACCTTC. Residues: CASNDRSYGYTF.

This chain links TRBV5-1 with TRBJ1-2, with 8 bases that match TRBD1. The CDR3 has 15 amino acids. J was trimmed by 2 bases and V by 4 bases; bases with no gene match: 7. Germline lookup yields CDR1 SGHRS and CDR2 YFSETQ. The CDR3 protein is CASSTGTGFNYGYTF. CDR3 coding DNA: TGCGCCAGCAGCACCGGGACAGGCTTCAACTATGGCTACACCTTC.

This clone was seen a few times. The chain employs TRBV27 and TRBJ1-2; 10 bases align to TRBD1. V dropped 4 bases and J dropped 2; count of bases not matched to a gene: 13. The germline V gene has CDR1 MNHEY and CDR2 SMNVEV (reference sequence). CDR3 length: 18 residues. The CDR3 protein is CASSWAGTGAGGNYGYTF. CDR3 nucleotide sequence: TGTGCCAGCAGTTGGGCCGGGACAGGGGCTGGGGGGAACTATGGCTACACCTTC.